The next 20 T cell receptor beta chains were all read from a single sample in a study of blood T cell repertoires in COVID-19. Assay used: immunoSEQ multiplex PCR; TCRdb lists only in-frame clones, some missing. The data show over 200,000 clones, roughly 90% seen once. The sample taken for sequencing was PBMCs or T cells enriched from blood (not recorded which). These receptors originate from a man aged 40-49 years who had recovered from COVID-19.

The chain couples TRBV7-8 to TRBJ2-1, with 8 bases matching TRBD2. The V and J ends lost 7 bases and 3 bases, in that order; junction bases with no gene match: 11. CDR3 length: 16 residues. CDR1 and CDR2 (germline): SGHVS, FQNEAQ. CDR3 coding DNA: TGTGCCAGCACCTGGAGAGCGGGAGCTTTCTACAATGAGCAGTTCTTC. Translation: CASTWRAGAFYNEQFF.

The genes are TRBV15 and TRBJ1-3, with a weak D call TRBD1 (5 bases). This CDR3 has 15 amino acids. The V end was cut by 0 bases, the J end by 2 bases, with 8 bases between. The germline CDR1 and CDR2 sequences are LNHNV and YYDKDF (reference sequence). The CDR3 here is CATSRDRDTGNTIYF. DNA of the CDR3: TGTGCCACCAGCAGAGACAGGGATACTGGAAACACCATATATTTT.

This CDR3 reads CASSGGTGDFEAFF. CDR3 DNA sequence: TGTGCCAGCAGCGGGGGGACAGGGGATTTTGAAGCTTTCTTT. The rearrangement links TRBV9 to TRBJ1-1; TRBD1 agrees at 10 bases. This CDR3 contains 14 residues. Germline assignment: CDR1 SGDLS and CDR2 YYNGEE. Trimming cost V 3 bases and J 7 bases; bases outside gene matches: 6.

V and J are TRBV19 and TRBJ1-2; D is unclear. CDR1 LNHDA and CDR2 SQIVND come from the germline V gene (reference sequence). Trimming took 4 bases from V and 4 from J, leaving 4 bases between them. This CDR3 region has 11 residues. CDR3 in amino acids: CASSTVYGYTF. The CDR3 DNA reads as TGTGCCAGTAGTACTGTCTATGGCTACACCTTC.

V is TRBV4-2 and J is TRBJ2-5; tentative D call: TRBD1 (5 bases). The germline gives CDR1 LGHNA, CDR2 YNFKEQ. The CDR3 extends over 15 amino acids. The ends were cut back, 0 bases at V and 5 bases at J, with 13 bases in the middle. The CDR3 is CASSQDWAGYETQYF. The CDR3 DNA sequence: TGTGCCAGCAGCCAAGATTGGGCAGGGTACGAGACCCAGTACTTC.

The chain is built from TRBV11-3 and TRBJ1-6, with D tentatively TRBD1 (6 bases). CDR3 length: 15 residues. The germline V and J ends were trimmed by 0 bases and 9 bases, with 12 bases remaining between them. Germline CDR1 and CDR2: SGHNT and YENEEA. The CDR3 coding sequence is TGTGCCAGCAGCTTAGATACAGGGTTGTCTTCACCCCTCCACTTT. As protein: CASSLDTGLSSPLHF. The entire variable domain, with the rest obtained from reference TRBV11-3 and TRBJ1-6, is as follows: EAGVVQSPRYKIIEKKQPVAFWCNPISGHNTLYWYLQNLGQGPELLIRYENEEAVDDSQLPKDRFSAERLKGVDSTLKIQPAELGDSAVYLCASSLDTGLSSPLHFGNGTRLTVT.

V is TRBV19 and J is TRBJ1-4; 8 bases fit TRBD1. V trimming: 8 bases; J trimming: 0 bases; junction bases outside the gene matches: 8. The CDR3 has 16 residues. Looked up from germline, CDR1 is LNHDA and CDR2 is SQIVND (reference sequence). The CDR3 DNA sequence: TGTGCCAGTCATAGAAGGGGACAGGCAACTAATGAAAAACTGTTTTTT. This encodes CASHRRGQATNEKLFF.

V usage is TRBV5-8 and J usage is TRBJ2-1; 9 bases are shared with TRBD1. The junction had 1 base not matched to a gene; V was cut back by 1 base and J by 2 bases. Germline-derived CDR1 and CDR2 are SGHTS and YDEGEE. The CDR3 has 15 amino acids. In nucleotides, the CDR3 is TGTGCCAGCAGCTTGACAGGGGGCGCCTACAATGAGCAGTTCTTC. It specifies CASSLTGGAYNEQFF. The entire variable domain, with the rest obtained from reference TRBV5-8 and TRBJ2-1, is as follows: EAGVTQSPTHLIKTRGQQATLRCSPISGHTSVYWYQQALGLGLQFLLWYDEGEERNRGNFPPRFSGRQFPNYSSELNVNALELEDSALYLCASSLTGGAYNEQFFGPGTRLTVL.

In DNA, the CDR3 is TGTGCCAGCAGTGCCCCGACTGGACATACGGTCGAGCAGTACTTC. This codes for CASSAPTGHTVEQYF. The V and J genes are TRBV28 and TRBJ2-7; weak D call: TRBD1 (5 bases). The length of the CDR3 is 15 residues. Trimming shortened V by 5 bases and J by 6 bases, and 20 bases separated the two germline ends. Germline loops: CDR1 MDHEN, CDR2 SYDVKM.

In DNA form, the CDR3 reads TGTGCCAGCAGCCAGTCGACACTCTTAGCCAAAAACATTCAGTACTTC. This gives the protein CASSQSTLLAKNIQYF. The rearrangement uses TRBV14 and TRBJ2-4; D unclear. The CDR3 spans 16 residues. Trimming cost V 3 bases and J 0 bases, with 12 bases left between them. Germline CDR1 reads SGHDN; CDR2 reads FVKESK.

The chain recombines TRBV19 with TRBJ2-1, with D perhaps TRBD1 (6 bases). Germline V gene data show CDR1 as LNHDA and CDR2 as SQIVND (reference sequence). This CDR3 region has 16 residues. Trimming removed 6 bases at V and 3 bases at J, with 18 bases between. The CDR3 nucleotides are TGTGCCAGTAGGCCCTCTGTGGGGGCGGACTACAATGAGCAGTTCTTC. It yields the protein CASRPSVGADYNEQFF.

V is TRBV29-1 and J is TRBJ2-7; a weak D match, TRBD2 (7 bases). Trimming pared 3 bases from V and 2 bases from J, leaving 14 bases between. Germline V lookup: CDR1 SQVTM, CDR2 ANQGSEA. The CDR3 sequence is 14 residues long. The CDR3 reads CSVDGRGTPYEQYF. For the CDR3, the DNA is TGCAGCGTTGATGGGCGGGGGACACCCTACGAGCAGTACTTC.

The V call is TRBV3-1 (or the pseudogene TRBV3-2), the J call TRBJ1-2; D gene ambiguous. The CDR3 is made up of 13 amino acids. V was pared by 4 bases and J by 4 bases, with 10 bases between. CDR1 is LGHDT, CDR2 YNNKEL, per germline (reference sequence). This chain's CDR3 is CASSRVGTYGYTF. In DNA form, the CDR3 reads TGTGCCAGCAGCCGGGTGGGCACCTATGGCTACACCTTC.

The rearrangement uses TRBV5-5 and TRBJ1-1; 8 bases line up with TRBD1. The CDR3 has 15 residues. The J segment lost 3 bases and the V segment lost 4 bases, leaving 8 bases of the junction unmatched. Germline assignment: CDR1 SGHKS and CDR2 YYEKEE (reference sequence). The CDR3 protein is CASSGWTGTYTEAFF. CDR3 nucleotides: TGTGCCAGCAGCGGCTGGACAGGGACGTACACTGAAGCTTTCTTT.

This rearrangement joins TRBV2 to TRBJ2-1, with 10 bases identical to TRBD2. V shed 5 bases, J shed 5 bases, and the junction held 6 bases outside the gene matches. Germline CDR1 reads SNHLY; CDR2 reads FYNNEI. This CDR3 is built from 15 residues. This CDR3 reads CASSKLAGRNNEQFF. The CDR3, as DNA: TGTGCCAGCAGTAAACTAGCGGGGAGGAACAATGAGCAGTTCTTC.

V and J are TRBV7-9 and TRBJ1-4; 7 positions match TRBD1. Losses at the gene ends were 8 bases for V and 4 bases for J; bases not matched to a gene: 4. Germline CDR1 SEHNR, CDR2 FQNEAQ (reference sequence). This CDR3 comprises 13 residues. For the CDR3, the DNA is TGTGCCAGCGGTCAGGGGGGTAATGAAAAACTGTTTTTT. Encoded protein: CASGQGGNEKLFF.

The V gene is TRBV19, the J gene TRBJ2-1, with 13 bases fitting TRBD2. V trimming: 5 bases; J trimming: 6 bases; junction bases outside the gene matches: 7. From germline, CDR1 is LNHDA and CDR2 SQIVND (reference sequence). The CDR3 length is 16 residues. CDR3 coding DNA: TGTGCCAGTAGTCCGACAAGACTAGCGGGAGGCAATGAGCAGTTCTTC. This translates into CASSPTRLAGGNEQFF. The complete variable domain, with remaining parts taken from reference TRBV19 and TRBJ2-1, reads DGGITQSPKYLFRKEGQNVTLSCEQNLNHDAMYWYRQDPGQGLRLIYYSQIVNDFQKGDIAEGYSVSREKKESFPLTVTSAQKNPTAFYLCASSPTRLAGGNEQFFGPGTRLTVL.

This rearrangement joins TRBV7-2 to TRBJ2-7; 8 nucleotides match TRBD1. V lost 5 bases and J lost 4; bases outside the gene matches: 7. Germline values: CDR1 SGHTA, CDR2 FQGNSA. This CDR3 region has 14 residues. The CDR3 loop is CASSPPRGPYEQYF. CDR3 in DNA: TGTGCCAGCAGCCCCCCCAGGGGGCCATACGAGCAGTACTTC.

This sequence joins TRBV9 and TRBJ1-6; a weak D match, TRBD1 (6 bases). CDR3 length equals 15 residues. V was clipped by 3 bases and J by 9 bases, with 16 bases between them. Looked up from germline, CDR1 is SGDLS and CDR2 is YYNGEE. This CDR3 is CASSGGPGQPSPLHF. Here the CDR3 DNA reads TGTGCCAGCAGCGGTGGTCCGGGACAACCTTCACCCCTCCACTTT.

The chain employs TRBV3-1 (or the pseudogene TRBV3-2) and TRBJ1-1; 8 positions agree with TRBD1. Trimming cost V 6 bases and J 1 base; bases outside gene matches: 4. The CDR3 is 14 residues long. Germline V lookup: CDR1 LGHDT, CDR2 YNNKEL (reference sequence). The CDR3 spells CASRLTGGNTEAFF. The CDR3 DNA reads TGTGCCAGCAGACTTACAGGGGGGAACACTGAAGCTTTCTTT.